What follows is one TCR beta chain and its context. Germline V gene lookup returns CDR1 MGHRA and CDR2 YSYEKL. The CDR3 covers 17 residues. The V and J ends lost 0 bases and 2 bases respectively, with 14 bases between them. Original data processing: Amplification of reference gene primers provided the estimated nucleated cell counts. Measured with immunoSEQ multiplex PCR; TCRdb has only the in-frame clones, and not every one. V and J calls and clone size are those listed in that table; D and trimming were worked out from the DNA. Here the sample spans some 110,000 clones, under 80% being singletons. This specimen comes from a study of blood T cell repertoires in COVID-19. Study in general: The United States, Italy and Spain were the sources of the acute and convalescent COVID-19 samples. T cells, B-cell-depleted T cells, or PBMCs supplied cDNA or gDNA.

This sequence originates from a woman in her seventies with acute or convalescent COVID-19. Sequenced: peripheral blood. This rearrangement joins TRBV4-1 to TRBJ1-5; maybe TRBD1 (6 bases). CDR3 DNA sequence: TGCGCCAGCAGCCAAGATTGCGGCAGGGGCTGCAATCAGCCCCAGCATTTT. Translated: CASSQDCGRGCNQPQHF.